Each of the 31 T cell receptor beta chains below was sequenced from the same sample in a study of identifying expanded T cells in peripheral blood. Sequencing used immunoSEQ multiplex PCR; TCRdb keeps in-frame clones, though not all of them. The sample includes about 80,000 clones, about 90% of them seen just once. The sample consisted of blood. All receptors derive from a person aged 18 to 75 in good health.

This chain uses TRBV2 with TRBJ2-1, with D unclear. CDR1 and CDR2 (germline): SNHLY, FYNNEI. V was cut by 8 bases and J by 3 bases, with 5 bases left in between. The CDR3 loop spans 11 amino acids. The CDR3 nucleotides are TGTGCCAGCGGCGACTACAATGAGCAGTTCTTC. This gives the protein CASGDYNEQFF.

The genes are TRBV19 and TRBJ1-5; 9 nucleotides agree with TRBD1. J was trimmed by 3 bases and V by 9 bases; bases with no gene match: 6. There are 14 residues in the CDR3. The germline V gene encodes CDR1 LNHDA and CDR2 SQIVND (reference sequence). The CDR3 DNA reads TGTGCCAGCCACAGGGGGCTTTACAATCAGCCCCAGCATTTT. This encodes CASHRGLYNQPQHF.

CDR3 coding DNA: TGTGCCTCAACGGGGGACTCTCTCTATGGCTACACCTTC. Amino acid sequence: CASTGDSLYGYTF. V and J are TRBV10-3 and TRBJ1-2; weak D call: TRBD1 (5 bases). Trimming stripped 11 bases from V and 4 bases from J, with 17 bases between. The CDR3 contains 13 residues. Germline V CDR1 and CDR2: ENHRY, SYGVKD.

This clone was seen a single time. The chain carries TRBV5-1 and TRBJ1-3, with a possible D match to TRBD1 (5 bases). The V gene lost 0 bases and the J gene lost 2 bases, with 12 bases spanning the gap. Germline CDR1 is SGHRS and CDR2 is YFSETQ. The CDR3 spans 16 residues. The CDR3 DNA reads as TGCGCCAGCAGCTTGGGGACGGGGGTTACTGGAAACACCATATATTTT. This translates into CASSLGTGVTGNTIYF. The variable domain in full, completed from reference TRBV5-1 and TRBJ1-3, reads KAGVTQTPRYLIKTRGQQVTLSCSPISGHRSVSWYQQTPGQGLQFLFEYFSETQRNKGNFPGRFSGRQFSNSRSEMNVSTLELGDSALYLCASSLGTGVTGNTIYFGEGSWLTVV.

The chain is built from TRBV7-6 and TRBJ1-4, with D perhaps TRBD1 (6 bases). CDR3 length: 16 amino acids. V was pared by 1 base and J by 10 bases, with 19 bases between. Germline V lookup: CDR1 SGHVS, CDR2 FNYEAQ. DNA for the CDR3: TGTGCCAGCAGCTTAGTTTCCAGGGCCGAGGGGGGAAAACTGTTTTTT. This sequence encodes CASSLVSRAEGGKLFF.

The J gene is TRBJ1-1, the V gene TRBV18, with a tentative D call TRBD1 (6 bases). With 3 bases removed from V and 1 base from J, the gap between germline ends came to 9 bases. Germline V CDR1 and CDR2: KGHSH, LQKENI. The CDR3 has 14 residues. The CDR3 nucleotides read TGTGCCAGCTCACCCGGACAGTCGAACACTGAAGCTTTCTTT. This gives the protein CASSPGQSNTEAFF.

The rearrangement links TRBV7-2 to TRBJ2-3, with TRBD2 matching over 14 bases. The germline V gene has CDR1 SGHTA and CDR2 FQGNSA. The CDR3 is 16 amino acids. The trim removed 7 bases at V and 1 base at J, leaving 4 bases unmatched. The CDR3 bases are TGTGCCAGCAATAGACTAGCGGGAGGGGGCACAGATACGCAGTATTTT. This gives the protein CASNRLAGGGTDTQYF.

The rearrangement joins TRBV4-2 to TRBJ2-7, with 9 bases that match TRBD1. The CDR3 has 15 amino acids. The ends lost 3 bases at V and 1 base at J; junction bases unmatched: 4. Germline V gene lookup returns CDR1 LGHNA and CDR2 YNFKEQ. The CDR3 sequence: CASSQTGGSSYEQYF. Here the CDR3 DNA reads TGTGCCAGCAGCCAGACAGGGGGATCTTCCTACGAGCAGTACTTC.

This clone was seen only once. This chain uses TRBV29-1 with TRBJ2-1; D remains ambiguous. The CDR3 runs 11 residues. V shed 4 bases and J shed 10 bases, with 11 bases lying between them. Germline CDR1 reads SQVTM; CDR2 reads ANQGSEA. CDR3 sequence: CSVAPVREQFF. Written as DNA, the CDR3 is TGCAGCGTTGCCCCCGTGCGAGAGCAGTTCTTC.

This rearrangement joins TRBV7-8 to TRBJ1-2; the match to TRBD1 covers 9 bases. Germline assignment: CDR1 SGHVS and CDR2 FQNEAQ. The V segment lost 5 bases and the J segment 5 bases; nucleotides outside the gene matches: 15. This CDR3 is 17 amino acids long. The DNA for the CDR3 is TGTGCCAGCAGCCGGTGGACAGGGGTTTCGATCGAGTATGGCTACACCTTC. This sequence encodes CASSRWTGVSIEYGYTF.

J is TRBJ1-3 and V is TRBV9, with no clear D. Between the trimmed V and J ends, which lost 0 bases and 1 base, there was a span of 8 bases. The CDR3 is 15 amino acids. The germline CDR1 and CDR2 sequences are SGDLS and YYNGEE. The CDR3 spells CASSVALGSGNTIYF. DNA for the CDR3: TGTGCCAGCAGCGTAGCACTGGGATCTGGAAACACCATATATTTT.

The CDR3 is CSVWRESTGELFF. CDR3 sequence (DNA): TGCAGCGTTTGGAGGGAGTCCACCGGGGAGCTGTTTTTT. The chain recombines TRBV29-1 with TRBJ2-2, with D possibly matching TRBD2 (6 bases). The CDR3 is made up of 13 amino acids. The V gene lost 5 bases and the J gene lost 4 bases, with 11 bases spanning the gap. From germline, CDR1 is SQVTM and CDR2 ANQGSEA.

This clone was observed once. The chain employs TRBV2 and TRBJ1-5, with a tentative D call TRBD1 (5 bases). V gave up 5 bases and J gave up 2 bases, with 13 bases separating them. This CDR3 has 15 residues. Germline V gene sequence: CDR1 SNHLY, CDR2 FYNNEI. CDR3 coding DNA: TGTGCCAGCAGTAGGCTCCGGGACGGCAATCAGCCCCAGCATTTT. Protein: CASSRLRDGNQPQHF.

This chain links TRBV2 with TRBJ2-7, with D perhaps matching TRBD1 (5 bases). The V and J ends lost 8 bases and 3 bases respectively, with 20 bases between them. The CDR3 loop spans 15 amino acids. From germline, CDR1 is SNHLY and CDR2 FYNNEI. As DNA, the CDR3 is TGTGCCAGCTCGATCAATAGGGGCGAAGGCTACGAGCAGTACTTC. This codes for CASSINRGEGYEQYF.

The chain links TRBV18 to TRBJ1-5; 7 nucleotides line up with TRBD1. CDR1 is KGHSH, CDR2 LQKENI, per germline. The CDR3 contains 16 residues. Trimming took 3 bases from V and 4 from J; bases not matched to a gene: 9. This chain's CDR3 is CASSPASGQPNQPQHF. The CDR3 nucleotides are TGTGCCAGCTCACCGGCCTCGGGACAGCCTAATCAGCCCCAGCATTTT.

This clone was found once. This chain links TRBV30 with TRBJ2-3; D is possibly TRBD2 (6 bases). Trimming took 3 bases from V and 2 from J, leaving 12 bases between them. The CDR3 loop spans 14 amino acids. In germline, CDR1 is GTSNPN, CDR2 SVGIG (reference sequence). CDR3 in amino acids: CAWSGGTYTDTQYF. CDR3 DNA: TGTGCCTGGAGCGGGGGAACGTACACAGATACGCAGTATTTT. The full variable domain, completed using reference TRBV30 and TRBJ2-3, is SQTIHQWPATLVQPVGSPLSLECTVEGTSNPNLYWYRQAAGRGLQLLFYSVGIGQISSEVPQNLSASRPQDRQFILSSKKLLLSDSGFYLCAWSGGTYTDTQYFGPGTRLTVL.

The chain employs TRBV20-1 and TRBJ1-2; D is undetermined. The V and J ends lost 3 bases and 6 bases respectively, with 8 bases between them. From germline, CDR1 is DFQATT and CDR2 SNEGSKA (reference sequence). This CDR3 spans 11 amino acids. DNA for the CDR3: TGCAGTGCTAGGATGGGGAATGGCTACACCTTC. This encodes CSARMGNGYTF.

The rearrangement joins TRBV21-1 to TRBJ2-7; TRBD1 is taken as the D call from the table, unchecked against the DNA. TRBV21-1 counts as a pseudogene. The CDR3 is 17 residues long. The DNA of the CDR3 is TGTGCCAATCCAGGGGGAACAGGGAAGTCGGGTTATTACGAGCAGTACTTC. Encoded protein: CANPGGTGKSGYYEQYF.

The gene calls are TRBV15 and TRBJ2-1; D is unresolved. Germline lookup yields CDR1 LNHNV and CDR2 YYDKDF (reference sequence). The CDR3 is made up of 15 amino acids. The V gene lost 0 bases and the J gene lost 4 bases, with 10 bases spanning the gap. CDR3 nucleotides: TGTGCCACCAGCAGAGACCAGTACCATTACAATGAGCAGTTCTTC. Its translation: CATSRDQYHYNEQFF.

Written as DNA, the CDR3 is TGTGCCAGCAGCCAAGAGGGGGCGGGGGCGGTCCAAGAGACCCAGTACTTC. Protein sequence: CASSQEGAGAVQETQYF. The chain employs TRBV4-2 and TRBJ2-5, with TRBD2 as a possible D gene (7 bases). CDR1 is LGHNA and CDR2 is YNFKEQ in the germline V gene. The CDR3 is 17 residues long. With 0 bases removed from V and 1 base from J, the gap between germline ends came to 15 bases.

The rearrangement joins TRBV5-1 to TRBJ1-4; D unclear. The germline V gene encodes CDR1 SGHRS and CDR2 YFSETQ. Trimming shortened V by 7 bases and J by 8 bases, and 18 bases separated the two germline ends. This CDR3 comprises 14 residues. The CDR3 nucleotides are TGCGCCAGCCGGGAATGGTCCGAGGGCGAAAAACTGTTTTTT. Its protein product is CASREWSEGEKLFF.

J is TRBJ2-2 and V is TRBV11-3; TRBD1 might be the D (5 bases). The CDR3 length is 15 residues. Looked up from germline, CDR1 is SGHNT and CDR2 is YENEEA. The V gene lost 4 bases and the J gene lost 0 bases, with 9 bases spanning the gap. CDR3 sequence reads: CASSYTGTNTGELFF. The CDR3 DNA is TGTGCCAGCAGCTACACAGGAACGAACACCGGGGAGCTGTTTTTT.

The chain is built from TRBV16 and TRBJ1-2; a possible D gene is TRBD1 (6 bases). Germline V gives CDR1 KGHSY, CDR2 FQNENV. The length of the CDR3 is 18 residues. V was shortened by 0 bases and J by 5 bases, with 22 bases between the two germline ends. Here the CDR3 reads CASSQSVDRGRSGYGYTF. The CDR3 bases are TGTGCCAGCAGCCAATCGGTGGACAGAGGTAGGTCTGGGTATGGCTACACCTTC.

The chain's CDR3 is CASSLESTGGVETQYF. Written as DNA, the CDR3 is TGTGCCAGCAGCTTAGAGTCTACGGGGGGTGTCGAGACCCAGTACTTC. This chain joins TRBV7-7 and TRBJ2-5; 7 positions agree with TRBD2. Germline values: CDR1 SSHAT, CDR2 FNYEAQ (reference sequence). The CDR3 spans 16 residues. V was pared by 1 base and J by 5 bases, with 10 bases of the junction left unmatched.

The genes are TRBV15 and TRBJ2-5; TRBD2 is a possible D gene (8 bases). The CDR3 contains 15 residues. V dropped 3 bases and J dropped 5 bases, with 16 bases sitting between them. Germline loops: CDR1 LNHNV, CDR2 YYDKDF (reference sequence). CDR3 loop: CATSSHRGGGETQYF. For the CDR3, the DNA is TGTGCCACCAGCAGCCACAGGGGCGGGGGGGAGACCCAGTACTTC.

The J gene is TRBJ2-1, the V gene TRBV2, with TRBD1 matching 7 bases. The CDR3 covers 13 residues. Germline V gene lookup returns CDR1 SNHLY and CDR2 FYNNEI. The V gene end was trimmed by 6 bases and the J gene end by 8 bases; junction bases not matched to a gene: 7. CDR3 coding DNA: TGTGCCAGCAGGACAGGGCCCCTCGATGAGCAGTTCTTC. Its protein is CASRTGPLDEQFF.

This CDR3 is CASSQDATRRTEAFF. The CDR3 DNA is TGCGCCAGCAGCCAAGATGCGACCAGGAGGACTGAAGCTTTCTTT. The genes are TRBV4-3 and TRBJ1-1; D gene ambiguous. CDR1 LGHNA and CDR2 YSLEER come from the germline V gene. V shed 0 bases and J shed 5 bases, with 13 bases lying between them. The CDR3 is 15 amino acids.

V is TRBV27 and J is TRBJ1-6; D might be TRBD1 (5 bases). The CDR3 has 15 residues. The V gene's germline CDR1 is MNHEY and CDR2 SMNVEV (reference sequence). Trimming took 8 bases from V and 6 from J, leaving 17 bases between them. As DNA, the CDR3 is TGTGCCAGCGGGAGAGACAGAAATATTAATTCACCCCTCCACTTT. Amino acid sequence: CASGRDRNINSPLHF.

This rearrangement joins TRBV9 to TRBJ2-5, with a possible D match to TRBD1 (6 bases). Germline CDR1 and CDR2: SGDLS and YYNGEE. CDR3 length: 15 residues. Trimming removed 0 bases from V and 3 bases from J, with 12 bases in between. CDR3 in DNA: TGTGCCAGCAGCGTAGTATGGGGGCCGGAAGAGACCCAGTACTTC. Amino acid sequence: CASSVVWGPEETQYF.

The rearrangement uses TRBV5-1 and TRBJ1-1; 8 nucleotides line up with TRBD1. The V gene's germline CDR1 is SGHRS and CDR2 YFSETQ. V trimming: 2 bases; J trimming: 1 base; junction bases outside the gene matches: 1. The length of the CDR3 is 14 residues. DNA of the CDR3: TGCGCCAGCAGCTTAGACAGGGGGAACACTGAAGCTTTCTTT. Its translation: CASSLDRGNTEAFF.

The CDR3 is CASSLTPGQGGYGYTF. Here the CDR3 DNA reads TGCGCCAGCAGCCTCACGCCGGGACAGGGAGGCTATGGCTACACCTTC. This rearrangement joins TRBV4-1 to TRBJ1-2; 9 bases are shared with TRBD1. The CDR3 consists of 16 residues. Germline values: CDR1 MGHRA, CDR2 YSYEKL. V dropped 4 bases and J dropped 4; count of bases not matched to a gene: 10.